This T cell receptor beta chain was identified in a study of blood T cells in healthy people across ages. Overall study findings and caveats: Per million T cells, TCR beta diversity dropped about linearly as age rose.

The CDR3 sequence is 12 residues long. V was trimmed by 2 bases and J by 8 bases, leaving 8 bases between them. Germline CDR1 and CDR2: SGHTA and FQGTGA. The use of a sample-barcoded 5' primer and a J-beta primer mix characterized a second PCR of roughly 7 to 11 cycles. TCRdb itself ran the 5' RACE reads through MiXCR, one entry per CDR3 protein. The sample has some 1.8 million distinct CDR3 sequences, about two fifths seen once; the top ten hold 20% to 25%. This clonotype appeared a few times. No antigen is known for it. The rearrangement uses TRBV7-3 and TRBJ2-3; D is possibly TRBD1 (5 bases). The sample consisted of blood. This TCR was sampled from a human donor in good health. The CDR3 sequence is CASSLRRGTQYF. The CDR3 DNA sequence: TGTGCCAGCAGCTTACGTAGGGGTACGCAGTATTTT.